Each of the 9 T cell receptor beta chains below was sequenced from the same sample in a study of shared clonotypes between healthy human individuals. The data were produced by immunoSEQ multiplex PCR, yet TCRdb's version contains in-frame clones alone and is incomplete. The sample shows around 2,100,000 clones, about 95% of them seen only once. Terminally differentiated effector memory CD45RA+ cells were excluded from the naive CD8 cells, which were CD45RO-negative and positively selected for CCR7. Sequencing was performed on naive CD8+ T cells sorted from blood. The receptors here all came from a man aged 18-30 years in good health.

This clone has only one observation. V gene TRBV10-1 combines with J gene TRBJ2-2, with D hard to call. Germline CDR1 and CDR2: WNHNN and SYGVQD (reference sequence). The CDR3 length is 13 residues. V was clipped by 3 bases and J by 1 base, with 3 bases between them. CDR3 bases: TGCGCCAGCAGTGATTGGAACACCGGGGAGCTGTTTTTT. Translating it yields CASSDWNTGELFF.

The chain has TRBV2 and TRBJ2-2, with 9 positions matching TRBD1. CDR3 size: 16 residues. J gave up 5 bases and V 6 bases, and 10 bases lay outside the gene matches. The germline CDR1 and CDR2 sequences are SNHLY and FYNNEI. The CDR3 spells CASSYTSGTGTGELFF. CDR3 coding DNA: TGTGCCAGCAGCTACACCTCCGGGACAGGGACCGGGGAGCTGTTTTTT.

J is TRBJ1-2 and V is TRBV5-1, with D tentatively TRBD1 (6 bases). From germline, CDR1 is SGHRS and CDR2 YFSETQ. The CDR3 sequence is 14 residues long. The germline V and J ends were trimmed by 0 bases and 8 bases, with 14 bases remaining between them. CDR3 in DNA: TGCGCCAGCAGCTTGGCCGCAGGGGAGGAGGGCTACACCTTC. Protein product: CASSLAAGEEGYTF.

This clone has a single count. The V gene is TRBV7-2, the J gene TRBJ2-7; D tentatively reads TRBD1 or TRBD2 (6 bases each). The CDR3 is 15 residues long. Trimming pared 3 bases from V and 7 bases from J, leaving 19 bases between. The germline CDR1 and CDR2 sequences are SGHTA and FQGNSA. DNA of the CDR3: TGTGCCAGCAGCTTGGGGGCGGGGCCTTTACGGGAGCAGTACTTC. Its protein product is CASSLGAGPLREQYF.

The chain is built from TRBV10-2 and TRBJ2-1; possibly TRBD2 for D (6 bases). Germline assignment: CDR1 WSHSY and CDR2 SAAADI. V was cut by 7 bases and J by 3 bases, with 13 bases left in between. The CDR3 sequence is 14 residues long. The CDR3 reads CASNTGTGYNEQFF. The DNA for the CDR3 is TGCGCCAGCAACACCGGGACTGGCTACAATGAGCAGTTCTTC.

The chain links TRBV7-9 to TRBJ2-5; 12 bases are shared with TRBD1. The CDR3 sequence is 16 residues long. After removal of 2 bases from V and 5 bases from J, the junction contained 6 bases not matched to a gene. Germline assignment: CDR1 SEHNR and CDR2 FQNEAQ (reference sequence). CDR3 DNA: TGTGCCAGCAGCTTATTGGGACAGGGGGCGATGGAGACCCAGTACTTC. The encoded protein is CASSLLGQGAMETQYF.

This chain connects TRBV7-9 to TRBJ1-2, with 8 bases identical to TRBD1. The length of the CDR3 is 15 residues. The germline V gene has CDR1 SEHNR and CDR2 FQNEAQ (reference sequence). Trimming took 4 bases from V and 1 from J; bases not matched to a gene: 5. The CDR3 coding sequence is TGTGCCAGCAGCTCATCGACAGGGGTTAACTATGGCTACACCTTC. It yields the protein CASSSSTGVNYGYTF.

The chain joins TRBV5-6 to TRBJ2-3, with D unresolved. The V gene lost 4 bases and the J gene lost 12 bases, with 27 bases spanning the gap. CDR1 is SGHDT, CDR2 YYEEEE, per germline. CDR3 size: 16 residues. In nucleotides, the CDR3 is TGTGCCAGCAGCGTGGACGGTCGTGGTAGCTCCTCATCTCAGTATTTT. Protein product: CASSVDGRGSSSSQYF.

CDR3 sequence (DNA): TGTGCCAGCAGTTTCGCGGCAGTGCCCTACGAGCAGTACTTC. Residues: CASSFAAVPYEQYF. The V gene is TRBV27, the J gene TRBJ2-7; D is undetermined. Germline V gene lookup returns CDR1 MNHEY and CDR2 SMNVEV (reference sequence). The CDR3 length is 14 residues. V shed 3 bases and J shed 2 bases, with 11 bases lying between them.